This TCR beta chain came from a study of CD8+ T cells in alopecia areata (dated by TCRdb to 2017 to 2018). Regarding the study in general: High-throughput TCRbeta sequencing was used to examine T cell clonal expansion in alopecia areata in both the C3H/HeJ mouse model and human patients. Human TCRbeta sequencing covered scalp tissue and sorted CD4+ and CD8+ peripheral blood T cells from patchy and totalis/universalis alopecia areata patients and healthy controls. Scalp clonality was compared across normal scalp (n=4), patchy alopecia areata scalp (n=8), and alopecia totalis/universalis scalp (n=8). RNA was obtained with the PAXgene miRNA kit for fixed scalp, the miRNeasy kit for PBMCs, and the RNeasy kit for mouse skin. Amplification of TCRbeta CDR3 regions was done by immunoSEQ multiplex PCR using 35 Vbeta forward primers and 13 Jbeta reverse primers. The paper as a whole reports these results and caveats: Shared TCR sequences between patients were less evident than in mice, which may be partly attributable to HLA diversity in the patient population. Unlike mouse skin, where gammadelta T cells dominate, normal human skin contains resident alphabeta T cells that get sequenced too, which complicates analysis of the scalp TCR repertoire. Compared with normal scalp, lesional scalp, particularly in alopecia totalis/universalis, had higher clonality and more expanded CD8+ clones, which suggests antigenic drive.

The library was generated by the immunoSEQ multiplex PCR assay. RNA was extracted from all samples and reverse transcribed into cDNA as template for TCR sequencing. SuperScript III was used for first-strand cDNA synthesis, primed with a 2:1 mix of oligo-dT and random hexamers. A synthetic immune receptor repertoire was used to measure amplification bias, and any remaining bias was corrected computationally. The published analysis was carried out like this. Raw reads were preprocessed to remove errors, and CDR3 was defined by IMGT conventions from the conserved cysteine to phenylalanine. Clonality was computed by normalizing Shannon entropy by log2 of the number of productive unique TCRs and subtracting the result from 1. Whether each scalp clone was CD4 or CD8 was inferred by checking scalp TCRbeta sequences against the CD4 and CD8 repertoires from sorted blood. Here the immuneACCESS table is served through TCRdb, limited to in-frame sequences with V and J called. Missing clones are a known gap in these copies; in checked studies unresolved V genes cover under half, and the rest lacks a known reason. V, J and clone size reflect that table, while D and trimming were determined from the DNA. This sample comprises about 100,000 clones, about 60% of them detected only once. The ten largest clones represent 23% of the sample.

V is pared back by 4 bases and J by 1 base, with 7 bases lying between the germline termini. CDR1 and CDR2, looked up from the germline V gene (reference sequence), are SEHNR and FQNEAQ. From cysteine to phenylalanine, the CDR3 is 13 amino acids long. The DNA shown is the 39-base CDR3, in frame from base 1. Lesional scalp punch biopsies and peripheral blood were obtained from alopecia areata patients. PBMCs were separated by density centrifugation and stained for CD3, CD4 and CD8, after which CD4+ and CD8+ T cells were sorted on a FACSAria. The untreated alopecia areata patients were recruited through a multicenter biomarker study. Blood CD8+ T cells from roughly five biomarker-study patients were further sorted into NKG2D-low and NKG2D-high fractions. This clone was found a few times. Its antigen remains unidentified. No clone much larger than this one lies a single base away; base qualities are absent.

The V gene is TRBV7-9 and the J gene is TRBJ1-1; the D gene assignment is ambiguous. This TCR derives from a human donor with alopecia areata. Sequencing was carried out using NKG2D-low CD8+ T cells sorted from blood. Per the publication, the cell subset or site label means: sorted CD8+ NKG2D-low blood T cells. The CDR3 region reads CASSSDTNTEAFF. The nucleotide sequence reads TGTGCCAGCAGCTCTGACACGAACACTGAAGCTTTCTTT.